The next 25 T cell receptor beta chains were all read from a single sample in a study of Graves' ophthalmopathy and Graves' hyperthyroidism. From RNA, the CDR3 regions of TCR beta chains were amplified and sequenced. An initial RT-PCR round employing HTBI primers preceded a second-round multiplex PCR. MiXCR was run by TCRdb on the multiplex PCR reads, yielding one entry per CDR3 protein. The table has roughly 700,000 distinct CDR3 sequences, around 40% seen once; the top ten hold roughly 46%. The sequencing sample was made of peripheral blood. These receptors originate from an adult man with Graves' ophthalmopathy.

Comment on this clonotype: The junction departs from germline at one end; a sequencing error may be responsible. This chain joins TRBV5-4 and TRBJ1-2, with 7 bases that match TRBD1. The germline V gene encodes CDR1 SGHNT and CDR2 YYREEE (reference sequence). This CDR3 comprises 15 residues. CDR3 in DNA: TGCGCCAGCAGCCAAGAAGGACAGGTCAACTATGGCTACACCTTC. Translating it yields CASSQEGQVNYGYTF.

V usage is TRBV4-3 and J usage is TRBJ2-7, with D perhaps assigned TRBD1 or TRBD2 (5 bases each). Looked up from germline, CDR1 is LGHNA and CDR2 is YSLEER. The V gene lost 2 bases and the J gene lost 3 bases, with 17 bases spanning the gap. The CDR3 covers 16 residues. The CDR3 here is CASSQPHEGTVYEQYF. The CDR3 DNA reads TGCGCCAGCAGCCAACCACACGAAGGGACGGTCTACGAGCAGTACTTC.

This clonotype was seen ten or more times. This chain links TRBV29-1 with TRBJ1-2; the D gene is possibly TRBD1 (5 bases). CDR1 is SQVTM and CDR2 is ANQGSEA in the germline V gene. The CDR3 is 13 residues long. Deletions cut 4 bases from V and 8 bases from J, with 17 bases between. CDR3: CSVVGGTLGGYTF. CDR3 coding DNA: TGCAGCGTTGTCGGGGGTACACTCGGCGGCTACACCTTC.

This clonotype was seen at least ten times. V is TRBV10-3 and J is TRBJ2-7; no firm D call. Germline CDR1 is ENHRY and CDR2 is SYGVKD. The V gene lost 7 bases and the J gene lost 1 base, with 11 bases spanning the gap. The CDR3 spans 13 residues. CDR3 amino acids: CAIKPGDSYEQYF. The CDR3 region has the DNA TGTGCCATCAAACCGGGTGATTCCTACGAGCAGTACTTC.

This clonotype was found a few times. The chain uses TRBV20-1 and TRBJ2-7, with 8 bases matching TRBD1. Looked up from germline, CDR1 is DFQATT and CDR2 is SNEGSKA (reference sequence). V gave up 6 bases and J gave up 5 bases; unmatched junction bases: 9. CDR3 length equals 13 residues. The CDR3 reads CSAPTGVGDEQYF. The DNA for the CDR3 is TGCAGTGCCCCGACAGGGGTGGGCGACGAGCAGTACTTC.

This clonotype appeared many times. The chain carries TRBV9 and TRBJ1-6; D may be TRBD1 (6 bases). The CDR3 has 12 amino acids. The germline V gene has CDR1 SGDLS and CDR2 YYNGEE. V dropped 8 bases and J dropped 5 bases, with 8 bases sitting between them. Here the CDR3 DNA reads TGTGCCAGTAGGACAGATAATTCACCCCTCCACTTT. Encoded protein: CASRTDNSPLHF. Combining the CDR3 with reference TRBV9 and TRBJ1-6 gives the whole variable domain DSGVTQTPKHLITATGQRVTLRCSPRSGDLSVYWYQQSLDQGLQFLIQYYNGEERAKGNILERFSAQQFPDLHSELNLSSLELGDSALYFCASRTDNSPLHFGNGTRLTVT.

Only one count was recorded for this clonotype. The genes are TRBV15 and TRBJ2-6; D not resolved. This CDR3 spans 9 amino acids. Germline lookup yields CDR1 LNHNV and CDR2 YYDKDF (reference sequence). Trimming removed 1 base at V and 16 bases at J, with 2 bases between. The CDR3 nucleotides are TGTGCCACCAGCAGAGTGCTGACTTTC. The encoded protein is CATSRVLTF.

The chain carries TRBV10-3 and TRBJ1-4, with D hard to call. Germline CDR1 is ENHRY and CDR2 is SYGVKD. V lost 10 bases and J lost 8, with 29 bases in between. The CDR3 has 17 residues. CDR3 nucleotide sequence: TGTGCCACCATGCCGGTTTCGGGCACGAGGAATCCGGAAAAACTGTTTTTT. Translated, it gives CATMPVSGTRNPEKLFF.

This clonotype was counted a few times. The CDR3 loop reads CASSTLAGIDGELFF. The DNA for the CDR3 is TGTGCCAGTAGTACACTAGCGGGAATTGACGGGGAGCTGTTTTTT. The chain combines TRBV19 with TRBJ2-2; the match to TRBD2 covers 10 bases. The CDR3 is 15 residues long. CDR1 LNHDA and CDR2 SQIVND come from the germline V gene (reference sequence). J gave up 7 bases and V 4 bases, and 6 bases lay outside the gene matches.

V usage is TRBV7-9 and J usage is TRBJ2-5, with 12 bases lining up with TRBD2. Germline CDR1 reads SEHNR; CDR2 reads FQNEAQ (reference sequence). This CDR3 has 16 residues. The V and J ends lost 4 bases and 7 bases, in that order; junction bases with no gene match: 10. CDR3 protein: CASSSETSGGLVTQYF. The CDR3 DNA reads as TGTGCCAGCAGCTCGGAGACTAGCGGGGGCCTCGTGACCCAGTACTTC.

This chain joins TRBV25-1 and TRBJ1-2, with D maybe TRBD1 (5 bases). Germline V gene sequence: CDR1 MGHDK, CDR2 SYGVNS. The CDR3 runs 12 residues. Trimming left V 6 bases short and J 8 bases short, with 13 bases between. The CDR3 protein is CASSFGTNGYTF. In DNA, the CDR3 is TGTGCCAGCAGCTTCGGGACGAACGGCTACACCTTC.

The chain employs TRBV11-2 and TRBJ1-4, with 9 bases lining up with TRBD1. Losses at the gene ends were 1 base for V and 0 bases for J; bases not matched to a gene: 6. The germline V gene has CDR1 SGHAT and CDR2 FQNNGV. CDR3 length: 18 amino acids. In nucleotides, the CDR3 is TGTGCCAGCAGCTTAGTCCCGGGGACAGGGACAACTAATGAAAAACTGTTTTTT. Translation: CASSLVPGTGTTNEKLFF.

This clonotype was found a few times. V gene TRBV5-6 combines with J gene TRBJ2-7, with 7 bases lining up with TRBD2. CDR3 length: 16 amino acids. Germline lookup yields CDR1 SGHDT and CDR2 YYEEEE. V dropped 0 bases and J dropped 6; count of bases not matched to a gene: 12. CDR3 region: CASSLAVGTISTEQYF. The CDR3 DNA sequence: TGTGCCAGCAGCTTGGCCGTCGGGACTATATCGACCGAGCAGTACTTC.

The chain combines TRBV25-1 with TRBJ1-4; 8 bases fit TRBD1. Per germline, CDR1 MGHDK and CDR2 SYGVNS. The CDR3 extends over 15 amino acids. V was clipped by 2 bases and J by 4 bases; unmatched bases: 3. In nucleotides, the CDR3 is TGTGCCAGCAGTGAAATGGACAGGGATAATGAAAAACTGTTTTTT. This codes for CASSEMDRDNEKLFF.

This clonotype was seen a handful of times. One junction end disagrees with the germline gene, perhaps due to a read error. This chain joins TRBV7-9 and TRBJ2-2; tentative D call: TRBD2 (6 bases). Germline assignment: CDR1 SEHNR and CDR2 FQNEAQ (reference sequence). The CDR3 covers 16 residues. CDR3 residues: CASSQDLGRAGGELFF. CDR3 nucleotides: TGCGCCAGCAGCCAAGATCTTGGGCGGGCTGGCGGGGAACTGTTTTTT.

This chain links TRBV7-2 with TRBJ2-7; D is possibly TRBD1 or TRBD2 (6 bases each). The V and J ends lost 3 bases and 6 bases respectively, with 18 bases between them. The germline V gene has CDR1 SGHTA and CDR2 FQGNSA. CDR3 size: 15 residues. The CDR3 reads CASSLARGAGVEQYF. The CDR3 nucleotides are TGTGCCAGCAGCTTGGCGAGGGGGGCTGGGGTCGAGCAGTACTTC.

The chain couples TRBV18 to TRBJ1-4; unclear D gene. Germline CDR1 reads KGHSH; CDR2 reads LQKENI. This CDR3 comprises 14 residues. Trimming shortened V by 0 bases and J by 5 bases, and 7 bases separated the two germline ends. In nucleotides, the CDR3 is TGTGCCAGCTCACCACCAGGGCAGAATGAAAAACTGTTTTTT. Amino acids: CASSPPGQNEKLFF.

This clonotype occurred many times. V and J are TRBV10-3 and TRBJ2-5, with a tentative D call TRBD2 (5 bases). The CDR3 consists of 14 residues. Trimming pared 8 bases from V and 3 bases from J, leaving 16 bases between. The V gene's germline CDR1 is ENHRY and CDR2 SYGVKD. The CDR3 region has the DNA TGTGCCATCGGCCCACCGGGGTCCGAAGAGACCCAGTACTTC. This sequence encodes CAIGPPGSEETQYF.

This clonotype was seen more than once but under ten times. This chain links TRBV12-3 or TRBV12-4 with TRBJ2-7, with 7 bases lining up with TRBD1. V dropped 5 bases and J dropped 1; count of bases not matched to a gene: 8. The CDR3 length is 15 residues. In DNA, the CDR3 is TGTGCCAGCAGTGCCGACAGGGCCCTTTCCTACGAGCAGTACTTC. Translated: CASSADRALSYEQYF.

This clonotype was picked up a small number of times. DNA for the CDR3: TGCAGTGCTAGAGATGGGGCGGGTCGCTCCTACGAGCAGTACTTC. This gives the protein CSARDGAGRSYEQYF. The chain combines TRBV20-1 with TRBJ2-7, with D perhaps matching TRBD1 or TRBD2 (5 bases each). The CDR3 has 15 residues. Deletions cut 0 bases from V and 0 bases from J, with 12 bases between. From germline, CDR1 is DFQATT and CDR2 SNEGSKA (reference sequence).

This clonotype was observed a handful of times. The chain employs TRBV2 and TRBJ2-5; D remains ambiguous. Germline V gene lookup returns CDR1 SNHLY and CDR2 FYNNEI. The CDR3 spans 16 residues. V was clipped by 3 bases and J by 2 bases, with 16 bases between them. CDR3 DNA: TGTGCCAGCAGTGACGCTAGAGGCGGCCGTCAAGAGACCCAGTACTTC. Its translation is CASSDARGGRQETQYF.

The chain combines TRBV19 with TRBJ1-4; 7 bases line up with TRBD1. The ends lost 5 bases at V and 5 bases at J; junction bases unmatched: 8. This CDR3 is 15 amino acids long. CDR1 and CDR2 from the germline V gene are LNHDA and SQIVND (reference sequence). DNA of the CDR3: TGTGCCAGTAGTCCGCGGACAGGCGGAAATGAAAAACTGTTTTTT. Translated: CASSPRTGGNEKLFF.

The chain combines TRBV7-9 with TRBJ2-5; 10 bases agree with TRBD2. CDR1 and CDR2 from the germline V gene are SEHNR and FQNEAQ (reference sequence). The ends lost 5 bases at V and 3 bases at J; junction bases unmatched: 6. The length of the CDR3 is 15 residues. DNA of the CDR3: TGTGCCAGCAGCCAGCGGGGGGGCTCCGAAGAGACCCAGTACTTC. Translating gives CASSQRGGSEETQYF.

V is TRBV20-1 and J is TRBJ1-1, with 8 bases fitting TRBD1. The CDR3 covers 14 residues. V lost 3 bases, J lost 11 bases, and 14 bases stayed unmatched. Germline CDR1 is DFQATT and CDR2 is SNEGSKA (reference sequence). The CDR3 is CSARIHETGDGAFF. Here the CDR3 DNA reads TGCAGTGCTAGGATTCACGAGACAGGGGACGGGGCTTTCTTT.

The rearrangement joins TRBV7-9 to TRBJ2-2; TRBD1 aligns across 8 bases. This CDR3 is 15 amino acids long. Germline CDR1 and CDR2: SEHNR and FQNEAQ (reference sequence). The J segment lost 6 bases and the V segment lost 5 bases, leaving 8 bases of the junction unmatched. The CDR3 loop is CASSHGQGVSGELFF. As DNA, the CDR3 is TGTGCCAGCAGCCACGGACAGGGAGTGTCCGGGGAGCTGTTTTTT.